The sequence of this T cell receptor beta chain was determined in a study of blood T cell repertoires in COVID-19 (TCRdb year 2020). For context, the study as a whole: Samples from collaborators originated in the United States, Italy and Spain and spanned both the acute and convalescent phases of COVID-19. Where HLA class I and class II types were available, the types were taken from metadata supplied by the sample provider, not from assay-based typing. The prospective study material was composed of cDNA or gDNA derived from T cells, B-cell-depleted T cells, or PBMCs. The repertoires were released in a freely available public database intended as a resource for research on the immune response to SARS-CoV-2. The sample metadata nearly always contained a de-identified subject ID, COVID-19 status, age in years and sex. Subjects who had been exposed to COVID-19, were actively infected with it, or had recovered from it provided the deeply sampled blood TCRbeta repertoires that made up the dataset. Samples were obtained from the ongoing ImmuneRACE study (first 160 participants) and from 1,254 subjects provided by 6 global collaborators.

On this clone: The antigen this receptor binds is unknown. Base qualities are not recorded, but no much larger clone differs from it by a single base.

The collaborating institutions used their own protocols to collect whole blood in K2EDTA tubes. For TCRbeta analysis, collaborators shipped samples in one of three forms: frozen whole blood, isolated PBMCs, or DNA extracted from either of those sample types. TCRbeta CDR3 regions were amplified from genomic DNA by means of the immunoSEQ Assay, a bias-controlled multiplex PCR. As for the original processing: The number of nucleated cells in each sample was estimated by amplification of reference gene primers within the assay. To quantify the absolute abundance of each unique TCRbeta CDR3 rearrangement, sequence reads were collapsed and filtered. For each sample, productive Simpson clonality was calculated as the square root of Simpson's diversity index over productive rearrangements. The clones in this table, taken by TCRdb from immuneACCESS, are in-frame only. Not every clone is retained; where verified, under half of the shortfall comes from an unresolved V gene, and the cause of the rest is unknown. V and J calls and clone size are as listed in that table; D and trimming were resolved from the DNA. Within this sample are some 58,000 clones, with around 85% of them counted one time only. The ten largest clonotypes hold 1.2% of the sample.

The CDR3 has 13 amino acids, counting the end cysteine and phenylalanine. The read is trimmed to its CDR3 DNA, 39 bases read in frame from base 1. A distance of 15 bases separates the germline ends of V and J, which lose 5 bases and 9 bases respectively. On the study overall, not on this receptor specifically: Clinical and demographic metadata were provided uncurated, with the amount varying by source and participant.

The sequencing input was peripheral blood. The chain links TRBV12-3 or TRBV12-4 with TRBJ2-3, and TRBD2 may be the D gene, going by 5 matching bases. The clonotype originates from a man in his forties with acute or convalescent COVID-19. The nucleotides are TGTGCCAGCAGTCCCCCCCTAGCTAACACGCAGTATTTT. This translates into CASSPPLANTQYF.